The 32 T cell receptor beta chains listed next were all sequenced from one sample in a study of identical twins. TCRdb redid the calling of the 5' RACE reads with MiXCR, one entry per CDR3 protein. The repertoire consists of 690,000 or so distinct CDR3 sequences, with 5.5% to 6.5% occurring once and the leading ten covering around 1.7%. The specimen was naive T cells sorted from blood. These receptors were collected from a man between 18 and 29 years old in good health.

This clonotype occurred many times. The genes are TRBV12-3 or TRBV12-4 and TRBJ2-3, with D unclear. Trimming pared 2 bases from V and 4 bases from J, leaving 7 bases between. The CDR3 is made up of 13 amino acids. The CDR3 region has the DNA TGTGCCAGCAGTTTAAGTGCTGCAGATACGCAGTATTTT. Translated, it gives CASSLSAADTQYF.

The genes are TRBV12-3 or TRBV12-4 and TRBJ2-1; weak D call: TRBD2 (5 bases). The CDR3 runs to 16 residues. Between the trimmed V and J ends, which lost 2 bases and 0 bases, there was a span of 11 bases. CDR3 residues: CASSLPAVSSYNEQFF. In DNA form, the CDR3 reads TGTGCCAGCAGTTTACCAGCGGTGAGCTCCTACAATGAGCAGTTCTTC.

This clonotype was counted many times. The chain combines TRBV20-1 with TRBJ2-5; 8 bases are shared with TRBD2. The germline V gene has CDR1 DFQATT and CDR2 SNEGSKA (reference sequence). The CDR3 consists of 14 residues. With 7 bases clipped from V and 1 base from J, the junction kept 8 bases outside the gene matches. The CDR3 spells CSGPGLVLQETQYF. CDR3 sequence (DNA): TGCAGTGGACCGGGACTAGTCCTCCAAGAGACCCAGTACTTC.

This clonotype was detected only a few times. The chain couples TRBV6-5 to TRBJ2-5; D ambiguous. V lost 0 bases, J lost 5 bases, and 10 bases lay in between. The CDR3 spans 14 residues. The germline V gene has CDR1 MNHEY and CDR2 SVGAGI. CDR3 nucleotide sequence: TGTGCCAGCAGTTACTCCTCCGGATTGGAGACCCAGTACTTC. Its protein product is CASSYSSGLETQYF.

This clonotype was seen only a few times. The rearrangement links TRBV6-1 to TRBJ2-3, with D maybe TRBD2 (6 bases). This CDR3 is built from 15 residues. Germline V gives CDR1 MNHNS, CDR2 SASEGT. V lost 6 bases, J lost 10 bases, and 23 bases lay in between. The chain's CDR3 is CASRPIGRTLRAQYF. The CDR3 nucleotides are TGTGCCAGCAGGCCTATCGGGAGAACCCTCCGAGCGCAGTATTTT.

The table lists this clonotype with a few counts. One end of the junction varies from germline; a read error may be responsible. The chain uses TRBV15 and TRBJ1-2, with a tentative D call TRBD1 (5 bases). The CDR3 is 11 residues long. Germline V CDR1 and CDR2: LNHNV, YYDKDF (reference sequence). The CDR3 region has the DNA TGTGCCACGAGCAACAGGTATGGCTACACCTTC. Translation: CATSNRYGYTF.

This clonotype has a count of ten or more. V is TRBV5-1 and J is TRBJ1-1; D possibly corresponds to TRBD1 (5 bases). V was trimmed by 3 bases and J by 4 bases, leaving 10 bases between them. From germline, CDR1 is SGHRS and CDR2 YFSETQ. The CDR3 has 13 residues. The CDR3 DNA follows: TGCGCCAGCAGCTCAGGGTTAGTCACTGAAGCTTTCTTT. Translated, it gives CASSSGLVTEAFF.

A few counts support this clonotype. V usage is TRBV20-1 and J usage is TRBJ2-7, with TRBD1 matching over 8 bases. With V trimmed by 0 bases and J by 3 bases, 4 bases remained unmatched. This CDR3 comprises 14 residues. Per the germline V gene, CDR1 is DFQATT and CDR2 is SNEGSKA (reference sequence). The CDR3 here is CSARDRRGLYEQYF. DNA of the CDR3: TGCAGTGCTAGAGATCGCAGGGGGCTCTACGAGCAGTACTTC.

This clonotype was counted many times. The chain links TRBV27 to TRBJ2-7, with 7 bases identical to TRBD2. In germline, CDR1 is MNHEY, CDR2 SMNVEV (reference sequence). The trim removed 3 bases at V and 6 bases at J, leaving 11 bases unmatched. The CDR3 extends over 15 amino acids. The CDR3 reads CASSFRRGGFVEQYF. DNA of the CDR3: TGTGCCAGCAGTTTCCGGAGGGGAGGGTTTGTCGAGCAGTACTTC.

This clonotype has ten or more counts. The chain is built from TRBV5-1 and TRBJ2-3; D is ambiguous. The CDR3 has 15 amino acids. Trimming cost V 3 bases and J 10 bases, with 21 bases left between them. CDR1 is SGHRS and CDR2 is YFSETQ in the germline V gene. The CDR3 region has the DNA TGCGCCAGCAGCTCTAATGTCCAGGCCGGGCGTGCGCAGTATTTT. Its translation is CASSSNVQAGRAQYF.

The chain is built from TRBV28 and TRBJ2-3, with a weak D call TRBD2 (5 bases). The V end was cut by 6 bases, the J end by 0 bases, with 7 bases between. The CDR3 has 13 amino acids. Germline loops: CDR1 MDHEN, CDR2 SYDVKM. Here the CDR3 reads CASRRVSTDTQYF. The CDR3 coding sequence is TGTGCCAGCAGGCGGGTGAGCACAGATACGCAGTATTTT.

At least ten counts were recorded for this clonotype. V usage is TRBV11-3 and J usage is TRBJ2-2; D is ambiguous. V gave up 5 bases and J gave up 4 bases, with 20 bases separating them. Germline V gene sequence: CDR1 SGHNT, CDR2 YENEEA. The CDR3 loop spans 17 amino acids. CDR3 amino acids: CASSAQSGSMGTGELFF. The CDR3 DNA reads TGTGCCAGCAGCGCCCAATCCGGGTCCATGGGCACCGGGGAGCTGTTTTTT. The full variable domain, with the rest looked up from reference TRBV11-3 and TRBJ2-2, is EAGVVQSPRYKIIEKKQPVAFWCNPISGHNTLYWYLQNLGQGPELLIRYENEEAVDDSQLPKDRFSAERLKGVDSTLKIQPAELGDSAVYLCASSAQSGSMGTGELFFGEGSRLTVL.

This clonotype was counted at least ten times. CDR3 sequence: CSVGRRLGTEAFF. CDR3 DNA sequence: TGCAGCGTTGGCCGCCGGCTGGGCACTGAAGCTTTCTTT. The V gene is TRBV29-1, the J gene TRBJ1-1; D ambiguous. Germline CDR1 SQVTM, CDR2 ANQGSEA. The CDR3 covers 13 residues. Trimming removed 4 bases from V and 4 bases from J, with 13 bases in between.

This rearrangement joins TRBV7-8 to TRBJ2-2, with 10 bases aligning to TRBD1. Germline V gene lookup returns CDR1 SGHVS and CDR2 FQNEAQ. V trimming: 3 bases; J trimming: 6 bases; junction bases outside the gene matches: 4. The CDR3 length is 15 residues. This chain's CDR3 is CASSLGQGLPGELFF. The CDR3 DNA sequence: TGTGCCAGCAGCTTGGGACAGGGGCTCCCCGGGGAGCTGTTTTTT.

This chain joins TRBV20-1 and TRBJ2-1; D remains ambiguous. The CDR3 sequence is 16 residues long. Germline CDR1 is DFQATT and CDR2 is SNEGSKA (reference sequence). Trimming pared 3 bases from V and 8 bases from J, leaving 23 bases between. The CDR3 protein is CSASPPGPNRRYEQFF. In nucleotides, the CDR3 is TGCAGTGCTAGCCCTCCCGGACCGAACCGACGCTATGAGCAGTTCTTC.

The chain carries TRBV6-1 and TRBJ2-7; perhaps TRBD2 as D (7 bases). Trimming took off 7 bases at V and 6 bases at J, with 19 bases between the two ends. The germline gives CDR1 MNHNS, CDR2 SASEGT. This CDR3 spans 14 amino acids. In DNA, the CDR3 is TGTGCCAGCACCCAAGCCGGGGGGCCTGCCGAGCAGTACTTC. It encodes CASTQAGGPAEQYF.

This clonotype was counted many times. The chain carries TRBV7-9 and TRBJ2-1; D is possibly TRBD1 (6 bases). V was cut by 5 bases and J by 7 bases, with 15 bases left in between. Germline V CDR1 and CDR2: SEHNR, FQNEAQ (reference sequence). The CDR3 spans 14 residues. In DNA, the CDR3 is TGTGCCAGCAGCAAGTCCGGGACACCAAATGAGCAGTTCTTC. Translation gives CASSKSGTPNEQFF.

In this sample, this clonotype turned up many times. The chain recombines TRBV12-5 with TRBJ2-2, with D uncertain. The germline gives CDR1 LGHNT, CDR2 FRNRAP. This CDR3 spans 13 amino acids. Trimming removed 5 bases at V and 6 bases at J, with 10 bases between. As DNA, the CDR3 is TGTGCTAGTGGTCCCCCGGCGGCCGGGGAGCTGTTTTTT. Encoded protein: CASGPPAAGELFF.

This rearrangement joins TRBV2 to TRBJ2-1, with 9 bases lining up with TRBD2. With 0 bases clipped from V and 12 bases from J, the junction kept 3 bases outside the gene matches. Germline V gives CDR1 SNHLY, CDR2 FYNNEI. This CDR3 has 13 residues. CDR3 residues: CASSEALAGSQFF. CDR3 nucleotides: TGTGCCAGCAGTGAAGCACTAGCGGGCTCGCAGTTCTTC. Full variable domain (outside the CDR3, taken from reference TRBV2 and TRBJ2-1): EPEVTQTPSHQVTQMGQEVILRCVPISNHLYFYWYRQILGQKVEFLVSFYNNEISEKSEIFDDQFSVERPDGSNFTLKIRSTKLEDSAMYFCASSEALAGSQFFGPGTRLTVL.

The sample holds many counts of this clonotype. V is TRBV12-3 or TRBV12-4 and J is TRBJ1-1; a possible D gene is TRBD1 (5 bases). The CDR3 has 13 residues. Trimming shortened V by 6 bases and J by 4 bases, and 12 bases separated the two germline ends. This CDR3 reads CASRPGQGTEAFF. DNA for the CDR3: TGTGCCAGCAGGCCGGGCCAGGGCACTGAAGCTTTCTTT.

This clonotype was found many times. J is TRBJ2-1 and V is TRBV20-1, with a weak D call TRBD2 (5 bases). Germline loops: CDR1 DFQATT, CDR2 SNEGSKA (reference sequence). This CDR3 contains 12 residues. Trimming shortened V by 4 bases and J by 8 bases, and 12 bases separated the two germline ends. The CDR3 here is CSAIAPPDEQFF. DNA of the CDR3: TGCAGTGCTATAGCGCCCCCGGATGAGCAGTTCTTC.

This rearrangement joins TRBV3-1 to TRBJ2-2; D call uncertain. Germline values: CDR1 LGHDT, CDR2 YNNKEL (reference sequence). This CDR3 is built from 13 residues. The V end was cut by 0 bases, the J end by 2 bases, with 1 base between. CDR3 in DNA: TGTGCCAGCAGCCAAGAAAACACCGGGGAGCTGTTTTTT. Amino acids: CASSQENTGELFF. Supplemented by reference TRBV3-1 and TRBJ2-2, the full variable domain reads DTAVSQTPKYLVTQMGNDKSIKCEQNLGHDTMYWYKQDSKKFLKIMFSYNNKELIINETVPNRFSPKSPDKAHLNLHINSLELGDSAVYFCASSQENTGELFFGEGSRLTVL.

This clonotype was observed many times. DNA for the CDR3: TGTGCCAGCAGTACCATCGGACAGGGGGATGAAAAACTGTTTTTT. Translation: CASSTIGQGDEKLFF. The V and J genes are TRBV6-1 and TRBJ1-4; the match to TRBD1 covers 10 bases. V gave up 5 bases and J gave up 6 bases; unmatched junction bases: 6. This CDR3 comprises 15 residues. The germline V gene has CDR1 MNHNS and CDR2 SASEGT.

At least ten counts were recorded for this clonotype. The chain recombines TRBV20-1 with TRBJ1-2; 12 nucleotides align to TRBD1. CDR3 length: 17 residues. Germline V gene lookup returns CDR1 DFQATT and CDR2 SNEGSKA (reference sequence). The J segment lost 10 bases and the V segment lost 4 bases, leaving 19 bases of the junction unmatched. The chain's CDR3 is CSAKPGQGASNSVVYTF. The CDR3, as DNA: TGCAGTGCTAAACCGGGACAGGGGGCGAGTAATTCAGTAGTCTACACCTTC.

This clonotype was counted between two and nine times. This chain links TRBV20-1 with TRBJ2-7; 7 bases line up with TRBD2. The CDR3 length is 18 residues. The trim removed 3 bases at V and 2 bases at J, leaving 19 bases unmatched. CDR1 is DFQATT and CDR2 is SNEGSKA in the germline V gene (reference sequence). The CDR3 DNA is TGCAGTGCTAGGTTAGGAACCAGTCTAGCGGAAACCGCCTACGAGCAGTACTTC. Residues: CSARLGTSLAETAYEQYF.

This clonotype showed up just once. This chain uses TRBV30 with TRBJ2-5; D remains unclear. The CDR3 sequence is 12 residues long. Germline CDR1 GTSNPN, CDR2 SVGIG (reference sequence). Trimming pared 3 bases from V and 1 base from J, leaving 6 bases between. The CDR3 reads CAWRTVQETQYF. DNA for the CDR3: TGTGCCTGGAGAACGGTCCAAGAGACCCAGTACTTC.

This clonotype has at least ten counts. The chain uses TRBV20-1 and TRBJ2-3; 7 bases map to TRBD1. V was pared by 6 bases and J by 3 bases, with 9 bases of the junction left unmatched. There are 14 residues in the CDR3. The germline V gene encodes CDR1 DFQATT and CDR2 SNEGSKA (reference sequence). The CDR3 reads CSATDRVLTDTQYF. The CDR3 DNA follows: TGCAGTGCCACCGACAGGGTCCTAACAGATACGCAGTATTTT.

This chain uses TRBV6-1 with TRBJ1-1; D gene uncertain. The germline V gene encodes CDR1 MNHNS and CDR2 SASEGT. Trimming stripped 6 bases from V and 5 bases from J, with 13 bases between. The CDR3 runs 13 residues. The CDR3 here is CASRQLSPTEAFF. In nucleotides, the CDR3 is TGTGCCAGCAGACAACTTTCACCGACTGAAGCTTTCTTT.

The V gene is TRBV3-1, the J gene TRBJ1-4, with D unresolved. The ends were cut back, 4 bases at V and 7 bases at J, with 10 bases in the middle. CDR3 length equals 13 residues. The germline CDR1 and CDR2 sequences are LGHDT and YNNKEL (reference sequence). CDR3 amino acids: CASSLLSGEKLFF. In DNA form, the CDR3 reads TGTGCCAGCAGCCTACTTTCGGGTGAAAAACTGTTTTTT.

V and J are TRBV15 and TRBJ2-2; D unclear. This CDR3 has 14 residues. V shed 3 bases and J shed 3 bases, with 8 bases lying between them. Germline V CDR1 and CDR2: LNHNV, YYDKDF (reference sequence). The CDR3 region has the DNA TGTGCCACCAGCAGCCTAGGCTACACCGGGGAGCTGTTTTTT. This translates into CATSSLGYTGELFF. Drawing the rest from reference TRBV15 and TRBJ2-2, the complete variable domain is DAMVIQNPRYQVTQFGKPVTLSCSQTLNHNVMYWYQQKSSQAPKLLFHYYDKDFNNEADTPDNFQSRRPNTSFCFLDIRSPGLGDTAMYLCATSSLGYTGELFFGEGSRLTVL.

In its sample, this clonotype was seen many times. The chain links TRBV5-1 to TRBJ1-1, with D hard to call. Germline CDR1 SGHRS, CDR2 YFSETQ. V dropped 5 bases and J dropped 1 base, with 9 bases sitting between them. The CDR3 loop spans 13 amino acids. This CDR3 is CASSPLTNTEAFF. CDR3 nucleotide sequence: TGCGCCAGCAGTCCTCTCACGAACACTGAAGCTTTCTTT. Full variable domain (rest looked up from reference TRBV5-1 and TRBJ1-1): KAGVTQTPRYLIKTRGQQVTLSCSPISGHRSVSWYQQTPGQGLQFLFEYFSETQRNKGNFPGRFSGRQFSNSRSEMNVSTLELGDSALYLCASSPLTNTEAFFGQGTRLTVV.

At least ten counts were recorded for this clonotype. This chain joins TRBV29-1 and TRBJ2-3; D unclear. Trimming took off 1 base at V and 2 bases at J, with 7 bases between the two ends. Germline V lookup: CDR1 SQVTM, CDR2 ANQGSEA. The CDR3 is 13 residues long. The CDR3 is CSVEGRNTDTQYF. For the CDR3, the DNA is TGCAGCGTTGAAGGGCGGAACACAGATACGCAGTATTTT.